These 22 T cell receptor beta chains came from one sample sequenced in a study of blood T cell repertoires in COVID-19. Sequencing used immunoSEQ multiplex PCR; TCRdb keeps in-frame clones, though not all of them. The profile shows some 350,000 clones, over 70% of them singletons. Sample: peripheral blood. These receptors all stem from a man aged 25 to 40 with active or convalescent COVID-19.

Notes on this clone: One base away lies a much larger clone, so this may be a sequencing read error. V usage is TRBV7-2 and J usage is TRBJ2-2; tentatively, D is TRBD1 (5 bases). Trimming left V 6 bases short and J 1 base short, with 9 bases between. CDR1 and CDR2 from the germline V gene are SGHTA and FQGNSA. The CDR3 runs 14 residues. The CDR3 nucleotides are TGTGCCAGCAGGCCTCAGGGGAACACCGGGGAGCTGTTTTTT. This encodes CASRPQGNTGELFF.

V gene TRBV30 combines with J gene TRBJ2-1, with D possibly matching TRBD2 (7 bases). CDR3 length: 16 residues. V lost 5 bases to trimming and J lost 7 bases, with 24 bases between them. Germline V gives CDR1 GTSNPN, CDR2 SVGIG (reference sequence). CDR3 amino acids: CAWDQMRGGLGNEQFF. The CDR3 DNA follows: TGTGCCTGGGACCAAATGAGGGGGGGCCTGGGAAATGAGCAGTTCTTC.

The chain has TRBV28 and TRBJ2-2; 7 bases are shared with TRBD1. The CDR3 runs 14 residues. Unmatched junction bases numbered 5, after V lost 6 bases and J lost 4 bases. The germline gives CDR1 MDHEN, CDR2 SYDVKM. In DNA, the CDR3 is TGTGCCAGCAGACAGCCAGGGGGCACCGGGGAGCTGTTTTTT. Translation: CASRQPGGTGELFF.

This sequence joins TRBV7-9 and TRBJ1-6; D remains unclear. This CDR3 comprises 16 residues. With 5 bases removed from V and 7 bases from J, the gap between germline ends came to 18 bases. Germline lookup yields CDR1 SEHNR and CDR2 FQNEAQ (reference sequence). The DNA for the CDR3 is TGTGCCAGCAGCCGCATGGACTTGATAGCCAATTCACCCCTCCACTTT. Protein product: CASSRMDLIANSPLHF.

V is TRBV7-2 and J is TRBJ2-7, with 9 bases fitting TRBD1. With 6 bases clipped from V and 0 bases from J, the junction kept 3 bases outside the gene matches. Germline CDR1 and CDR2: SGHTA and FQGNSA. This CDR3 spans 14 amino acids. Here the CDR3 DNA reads TGTGCCAGCAGTGGGACAGGGAGCTCCTACGAGCAGTACTTC. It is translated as CASSGTGSSYEQYF.

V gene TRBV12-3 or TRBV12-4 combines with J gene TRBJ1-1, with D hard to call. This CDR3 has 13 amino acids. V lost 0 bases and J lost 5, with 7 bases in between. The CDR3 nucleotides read TGTGCCAGCAGTTTAGCCGAGGGTACTGAAGCTTTCTTT. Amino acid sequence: CASSLAEGTEAFF.

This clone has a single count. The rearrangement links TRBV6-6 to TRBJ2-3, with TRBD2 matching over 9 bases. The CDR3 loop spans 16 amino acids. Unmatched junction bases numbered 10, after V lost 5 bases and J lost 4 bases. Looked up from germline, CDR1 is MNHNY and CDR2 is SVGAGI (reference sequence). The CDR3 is CASSTPSGEVPDTQYF. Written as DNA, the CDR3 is TGTGCCAGCAGTACACCTAGCGGGGAAGTCCCAGATACGCAGTATTTT.

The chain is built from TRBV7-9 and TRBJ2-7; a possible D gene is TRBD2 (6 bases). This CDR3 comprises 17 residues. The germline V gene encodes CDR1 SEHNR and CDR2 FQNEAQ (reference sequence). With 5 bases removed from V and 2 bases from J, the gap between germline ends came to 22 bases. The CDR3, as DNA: TGTGCCAGCAGCGCTCTCCGGGGGACGGCAGGCGCCTACGAGCAGTACTTC. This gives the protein CASSALRGTAGAYEQYF.

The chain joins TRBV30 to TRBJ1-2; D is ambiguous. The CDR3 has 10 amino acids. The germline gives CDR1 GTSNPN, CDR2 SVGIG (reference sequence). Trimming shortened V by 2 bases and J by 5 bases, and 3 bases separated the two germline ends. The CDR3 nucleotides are TGTGCCTGGAGTTCTTATGGCTACACCTTC. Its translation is CAWSSYGYTF.

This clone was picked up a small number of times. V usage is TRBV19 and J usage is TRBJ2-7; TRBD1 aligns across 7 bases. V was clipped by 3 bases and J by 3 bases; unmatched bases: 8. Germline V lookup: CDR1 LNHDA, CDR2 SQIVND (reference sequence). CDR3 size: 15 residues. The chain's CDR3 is CASSIATGTDYEQYF. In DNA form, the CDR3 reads TGTGCCAGTAGTATTGCGACCGGGACAGACTACGAGCAGTACTTC.

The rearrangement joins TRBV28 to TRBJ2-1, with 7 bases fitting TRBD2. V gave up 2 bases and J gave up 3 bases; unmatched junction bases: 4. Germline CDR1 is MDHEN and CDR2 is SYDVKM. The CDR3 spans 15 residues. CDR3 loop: CASSLRQRDYNEQFF. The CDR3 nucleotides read TGTGCCAGCAGTTTAAGGCAGCGGGACTACAATGAGCAGTTCTTC.

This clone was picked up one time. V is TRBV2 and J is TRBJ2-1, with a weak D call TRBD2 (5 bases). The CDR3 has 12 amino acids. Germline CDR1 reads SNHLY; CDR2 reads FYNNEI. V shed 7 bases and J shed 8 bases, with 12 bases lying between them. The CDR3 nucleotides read TGTGCCAGCATCGAGGGAAGGGATGAGCAGTTCTTC. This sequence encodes CASIEGRDEQFF.

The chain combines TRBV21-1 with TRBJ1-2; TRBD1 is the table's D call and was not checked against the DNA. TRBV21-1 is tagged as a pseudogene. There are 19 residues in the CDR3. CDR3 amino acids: CASSKEDQGASWGLYGYTF. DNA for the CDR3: TGTGCCAGCAGCAAAGAAGACCAGGGGGCGTCCTGGGGGCTTTATGGCTACACCTTC.

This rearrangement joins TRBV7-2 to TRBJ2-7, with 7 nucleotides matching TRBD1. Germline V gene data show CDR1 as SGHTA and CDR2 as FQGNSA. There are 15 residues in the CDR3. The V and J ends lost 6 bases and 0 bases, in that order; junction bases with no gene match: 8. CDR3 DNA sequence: TGTGCCAGCAGTTTCGACAGGGATGGCTCCTACGAGCAGTACTTC. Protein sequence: CASSFDRDGSYEQYF.

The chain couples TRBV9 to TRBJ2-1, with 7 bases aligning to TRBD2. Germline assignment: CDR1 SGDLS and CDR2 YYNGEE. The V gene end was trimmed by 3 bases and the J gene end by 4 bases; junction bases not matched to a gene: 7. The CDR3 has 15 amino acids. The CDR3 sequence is CASSAQGLTYNEQFF. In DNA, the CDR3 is TGTGCCAGCAGCGCCCAGGGACTAACTTACAATGAGCAGTTCTTC. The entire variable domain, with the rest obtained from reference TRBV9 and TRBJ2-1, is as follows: DSGVTQTPKHLITATGQRVTLRCSPRSGDLSVYWYQQSLDQGLQFLIQYYNGEERAKGNILERFSAQQFPDLHSELNLSSLELGDSALYFCASSAQGLTYNEQFFGPGTRLTVL.

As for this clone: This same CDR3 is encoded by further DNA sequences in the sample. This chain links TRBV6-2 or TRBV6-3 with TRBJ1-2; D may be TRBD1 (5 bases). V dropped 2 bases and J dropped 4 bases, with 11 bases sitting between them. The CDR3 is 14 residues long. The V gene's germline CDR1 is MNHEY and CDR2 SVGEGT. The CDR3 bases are TGTGCCAGCAGTTACAGGCAGGGAGGCTATGGCTACACCTTC. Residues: CASSYRQGGYGYTF.

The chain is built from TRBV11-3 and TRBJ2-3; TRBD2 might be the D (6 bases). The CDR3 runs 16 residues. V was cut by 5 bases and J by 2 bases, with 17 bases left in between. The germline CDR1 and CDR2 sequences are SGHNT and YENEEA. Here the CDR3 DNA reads TGTGCCAGCAGCCACGGTGGGCGGGAACTCACAGATACGCAGTATTTT. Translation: CASSHGGRELTDTQYF.

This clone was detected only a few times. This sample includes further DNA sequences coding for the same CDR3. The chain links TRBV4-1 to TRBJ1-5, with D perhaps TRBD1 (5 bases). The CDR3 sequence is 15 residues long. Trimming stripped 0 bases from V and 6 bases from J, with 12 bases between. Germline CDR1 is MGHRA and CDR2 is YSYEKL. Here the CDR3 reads CASSQEGLGGQPQHF. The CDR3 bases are TGCGCCAGCAGCCAAGAGGGACTTGGGGGTCAGCCCCAGCATTTT.

DNA for the CDR3: TGCAGTGCTAGTCTCCTTGGACAAAATGAAAAACTGTTTTTT. This encodes CSASLLGQNEKLFF. The genes are TRBV20-1 and TRBJ1-4; weak D call: TRBD1 (5 bases). CDR3 length: 14 residues. V dropped 3 bases and J dropped 5 bases, with 13 bases sitting between them. The germline V gene encodes CDR1 DFQATT and CDR2 SNEGSKA (reference sequence).

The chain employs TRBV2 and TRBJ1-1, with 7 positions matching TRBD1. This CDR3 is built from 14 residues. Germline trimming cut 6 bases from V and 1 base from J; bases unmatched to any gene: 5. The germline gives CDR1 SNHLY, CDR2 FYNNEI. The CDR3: CASRRDSQNTEAFF. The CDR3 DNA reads TGTGCCAGCAGGAGGGACAGCCAGAACACTGAAGCTTTCTTT.

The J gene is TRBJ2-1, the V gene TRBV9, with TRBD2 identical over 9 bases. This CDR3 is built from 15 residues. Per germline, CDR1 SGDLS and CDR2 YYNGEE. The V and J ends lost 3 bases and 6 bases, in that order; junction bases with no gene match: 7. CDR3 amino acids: CASSEREREVNEQFF. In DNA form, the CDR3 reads TGTGCCAGCAGCGAGCGAGAGCGGGAGGTCAATGAGCAGTTCTTC.

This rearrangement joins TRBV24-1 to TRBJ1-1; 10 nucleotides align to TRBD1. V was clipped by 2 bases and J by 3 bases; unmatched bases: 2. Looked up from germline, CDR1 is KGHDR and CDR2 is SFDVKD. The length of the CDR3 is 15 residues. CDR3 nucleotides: TGTGCCACCAGTGATTCGGACAGGGGGGACACTGAAGCTTTCTTT. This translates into CATSDSDRGDTEAFF.